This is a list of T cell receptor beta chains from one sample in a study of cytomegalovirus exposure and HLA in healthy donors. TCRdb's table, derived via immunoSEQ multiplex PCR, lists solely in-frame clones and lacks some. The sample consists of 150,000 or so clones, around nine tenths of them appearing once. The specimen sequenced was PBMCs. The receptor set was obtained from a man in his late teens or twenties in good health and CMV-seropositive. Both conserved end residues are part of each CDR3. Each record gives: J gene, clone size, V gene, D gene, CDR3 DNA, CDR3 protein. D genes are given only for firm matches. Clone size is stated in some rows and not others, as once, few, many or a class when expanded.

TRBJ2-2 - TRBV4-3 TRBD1 TGCGCCAGCAGCCAAAACGACAGGGACACCGGGGAGCTGTTTTTT CASSQNDRDTGELFF
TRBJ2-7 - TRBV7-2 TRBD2 TGTGCCAGCAGCGTGACTAGCGGGTTCTACGAGCAGTACTTC CASSVTSGFYEQYF
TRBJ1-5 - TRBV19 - TGTGCCAGTAGTATGGGGGCAGGCTTCTATATACCGCAGCCCCAGCATTTT CASSMGAGFYIPQPQHF
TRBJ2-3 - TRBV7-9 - TGTGCCAGCAGCTTAGCAATGACAGGAATCACAGATACGCAGTATTTT CASSLAMTGITDTQYF
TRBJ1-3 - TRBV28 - TGTGCCAGCAGTCCACATGGAAACACCATATATTTT CASSPHGNTIYF
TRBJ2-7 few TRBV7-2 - TGTGCCAGCAGCTTAGAATCTGCAGGGGCGTTCTACGAGCAGTACTTC CASSLESAGAFYEQYF
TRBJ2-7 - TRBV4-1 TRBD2 TGCGCCAGCAGCCAAGACCGGCTAGCGGGGCGAGAGCAGTACTTC CASSQDRLAGREQYF
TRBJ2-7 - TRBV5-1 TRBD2 TGCGCCAGCAGCTTGGCCGCGGGGGTTGCCTACGAGCAGTACTTC CASSLAAGVAYEQYF
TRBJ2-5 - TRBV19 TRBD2 TGTGCCAGTAGTATCTCCCTAGCGGGGGGGCTCCGTGGGGAGACCCAGTACTTC CASSISLAGGLRGETQYF
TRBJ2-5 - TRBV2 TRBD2 TGTGCCGTCGGGAGGCTAGCGGGGTTGGAGTGGGAGACCCAGTACTTC CAVGRLAGLEWETQYF
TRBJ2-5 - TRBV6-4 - TGTGCCAGCACAAGTCCCCTAGAGCAAGAGACCCAGTACTTC CASTSPLEQETQYF
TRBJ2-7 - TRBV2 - TGTGCCAGCAGTGAAGTAGGGAGCTACGAGCAGTACTTC CASSEVGSYEQYF
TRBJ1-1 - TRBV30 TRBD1 TGTGCCTGGAGCGGGGGGACAGGGAAGGGGAACACTGAAGCTTTCTTT CAWSGGTGKGNTEAFF
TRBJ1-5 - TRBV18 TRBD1 TGTGCCAGCTCATCAACAGGGGGTAAACAGCCCCAGCATTTT CASSSTGGKQPQHF
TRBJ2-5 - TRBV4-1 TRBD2 TGCGCCAGCAGTCAACGGCTAGCGGGGATGCAAGAGACCCAGTACTTC CASSQRLAGMQETQYF
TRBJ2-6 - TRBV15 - TGTGCCACCAGCTCAGGGGTTGGGGCCAACGTCCTGACTTTC CATSSGVGANVLTF
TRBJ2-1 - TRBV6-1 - TGTGCCAGCAGTGAAGGGACCGCTAGGGAGAATGAGCAGTTCTTC CASSEGTARENEQFF
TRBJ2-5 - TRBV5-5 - TGTGCCAGCAGGATGACAGGCAACCAAGAGACCCAGTACTTC CASRMTGNQETQYF
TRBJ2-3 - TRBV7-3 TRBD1 TGTGCCAGCAGCTCAGGACAGGGAGCAGATACGCAGTATTTT CASSSGQGADTQYF
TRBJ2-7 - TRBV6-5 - TGTGCCAGCAGTTACTCTGCAGGCTACGAGCAGTACTTC CASSYSAGYEQYF
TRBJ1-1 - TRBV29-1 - TGCAGCGCCCGACAGCACATGAACACTGAAGCTTTCTTT CSARQHMNTEAFF
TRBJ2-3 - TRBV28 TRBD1 TGTGCCAGCAGCTTAAGAAGGACAGGGTCCATCCGAGGAGATACGCAGTATTTT CASSLRRTGSIRGDTQYF
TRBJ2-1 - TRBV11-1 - TGTGCCAGCAGCTTAGCGCTCGGGACAACCAATGAGCAGTTCTTC CASSLALGTTNEQFF
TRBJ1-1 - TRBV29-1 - TGCAGCGTTCGATTGGGGCAGGCCACCACTGAAGCTTTCTTT CSVRLGQATTEAFF
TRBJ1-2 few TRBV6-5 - TGTGCCAGCAGCCCCGTGCGGGGGGGCTATGGCTACACCTTC CASSPVRGGYGYTF
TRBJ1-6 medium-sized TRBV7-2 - TGTGCCAGCAGCGACCAAGGACAGATTCTTAATTCACCCCTCCACTTT CASSDQGQILNSPLHF
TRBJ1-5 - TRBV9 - TGTGCCAGCAGCGTAGGGGGCAGGCCCAATCAGCCCCAGCATTTT CASSVGGRPNQPQHF
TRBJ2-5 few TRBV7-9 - TGTGCCAGCAGCTTAGGCGGACTAGGGGGGACCCAGTACTTC CASSLGGLGGTQYF
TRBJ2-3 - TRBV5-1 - TGCGCCAGCAGCCCTGGGCCGAGCACAGATACGCAGTATTTT CASSPGPSTDTQYF
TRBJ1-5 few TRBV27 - TGTGCCAGCAGTTTTAGCCCCAATCAGCCCCAGCATTTT CASSFSPNQPQHF
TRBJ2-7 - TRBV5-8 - TGTGCCAGCAGCTTGACCCCCCAGGAGCAGTACTTC CASSLTPQEQYF
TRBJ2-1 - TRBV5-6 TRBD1 TGTGCCAGCAGCCCGATTGCGGGACAGGGTGTCGATGAGCAGTTCTTC CASSPIAGQGVDEQFF
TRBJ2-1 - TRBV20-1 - TGCAGTGCCACTCCCAATGAGCAGTTCTTC CSATPNEQFF
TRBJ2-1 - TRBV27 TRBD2 TGTGCCAGCAGTCCCAGCGGGGGGGATAACAATGAGCAGTTCTTC CASSPSGGDNNEQFF
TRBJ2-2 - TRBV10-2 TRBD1 TGCGCCAGACGGGACAGTTACACCGGGGAGCTGTTTTTT CARRDSYTGELFF
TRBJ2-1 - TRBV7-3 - TGTGCCAGCAGCTCCTTAAGCGGCAGCTCCTACAATGAGCAGTTCTTC CASSSLSGSSYNEQFF
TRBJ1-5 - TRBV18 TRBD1 TGTGCCAGCTCACCGGTGCCAACTCGCGGGACAGGCAGCAATCAGCCCCAGCATTTT CASSPVPTRGTGSNQPQHF
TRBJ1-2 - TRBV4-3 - TGCGCCAGCAGCCAAGATGAGAGGGGGACCTATGGCTACACCTTC CASSQDERGTYGYTF
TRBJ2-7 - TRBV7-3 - TGTGCCAGCAGCCTAGGACTGGGGTACGAGCAGTACTTC CASSLGLGYEQYF
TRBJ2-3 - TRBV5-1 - TGCGCCACCTCCGTAGGGGTCACAGATACGCAGTATTTT CATSVGVTDTQYF
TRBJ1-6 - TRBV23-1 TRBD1 TGCGCCAGCACTCAGGGGGACAGCGCCTATAATTCACCCCTCCACTTT CASTQGDSAYNSPLHF
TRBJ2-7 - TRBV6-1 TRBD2 TGTGCCGCCAGCCCCGGGACTAGCGGCTCCTACGAGCAGTACTTC CAASPGTSGSYEQYF
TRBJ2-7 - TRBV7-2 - TGTGCCAGCAGCTTAACGGGGTACGAGCAGTACTTC CASSLTGYEQYF
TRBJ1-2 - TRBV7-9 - TGTGCCAGCAGCTCCGCGGAGCGGAGGTCATTTTATGGCTACACCTTC CASSSAERRSFYGYTF
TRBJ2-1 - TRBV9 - TGTGCCAGCAGCGGAGAGAATTTTGGGCACAATGAGCAGTTCTTC CASSGENFGHNEQFF
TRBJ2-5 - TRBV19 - TGTGCCAGTAGTATATGGGGCGGTTCCCAAGAGACCCAGTACTTC CASSIWGGSQETQYF
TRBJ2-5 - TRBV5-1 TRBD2 TGCGCCAGCAGCTTGGCGGCTAGCGGGCCGGGGACCCAGTACTTC CASSLAASGPGTQYF
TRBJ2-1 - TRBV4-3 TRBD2 TGCGCCAGCAGCCAAGTCCGCGGGAGCTCCTACAATGAGCAGTTCTTC CASSQVRGSSYNEQFF
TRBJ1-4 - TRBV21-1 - TGTGCCAGCAGCTCCCAGGGAGGGGATGAAAAACTGTTTTTT CASSSQGGDEKLFF
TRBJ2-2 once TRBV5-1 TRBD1 TGCGCCAGCAGCTCATACCGGGACAGCAACACCGGGGAGCTGTTTTTT CASSSYRDSNTGELFF
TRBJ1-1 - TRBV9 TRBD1 TGTGCCAGCAGTACAGGGGCGAACACTGAAGCTTTCTTT CASSTGANTEAFF
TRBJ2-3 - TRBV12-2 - TGTGCAAGTCGCTTACAGGGGACAGATACGCAGTATTTT CASRLQGTDTQYF
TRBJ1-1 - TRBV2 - TGTGCCAGCAGTGCAGACACTGAAGCTTTCTTT CASSADTEAFF
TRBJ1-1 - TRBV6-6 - TGTGCCAGCGGTCAACCAGAGAACACTGAAGCTTTCTTT CASGQPENTEAFF
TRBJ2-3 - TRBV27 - TGTGCCAGCAGTTCCTTACTAGGAGGGGGGGCTACGCAGTATTTT CASSSLLGGGATQYF
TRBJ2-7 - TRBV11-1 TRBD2 TGTGCCAGCAGCTCTCCGCGGGGGACGTCGAGGTACGAGCAGTACTTC CASSSPRGTSRYEQYF
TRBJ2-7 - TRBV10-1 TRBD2 TGCGCCAGCAGTGAGAGTAGGCTAGCGGATACACACGAGCAGTACTTC CASSESRLADTHEQYF
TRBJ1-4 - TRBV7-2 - TGTGCCAGCAGCTTCCAGGGGTCTAATGAAAAACTGTTTTTT CASSFQGSNEKLFF
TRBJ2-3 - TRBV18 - TGTGCCAGCTCACCACTCCCCTCCACAGATACGCAGTATTTT CASSPLPSTDTQYF
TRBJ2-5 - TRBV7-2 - TGTGCCAGCAGCCGACAAACCCAAGAGACCCAGTACTTC CASSRQTQETQYF